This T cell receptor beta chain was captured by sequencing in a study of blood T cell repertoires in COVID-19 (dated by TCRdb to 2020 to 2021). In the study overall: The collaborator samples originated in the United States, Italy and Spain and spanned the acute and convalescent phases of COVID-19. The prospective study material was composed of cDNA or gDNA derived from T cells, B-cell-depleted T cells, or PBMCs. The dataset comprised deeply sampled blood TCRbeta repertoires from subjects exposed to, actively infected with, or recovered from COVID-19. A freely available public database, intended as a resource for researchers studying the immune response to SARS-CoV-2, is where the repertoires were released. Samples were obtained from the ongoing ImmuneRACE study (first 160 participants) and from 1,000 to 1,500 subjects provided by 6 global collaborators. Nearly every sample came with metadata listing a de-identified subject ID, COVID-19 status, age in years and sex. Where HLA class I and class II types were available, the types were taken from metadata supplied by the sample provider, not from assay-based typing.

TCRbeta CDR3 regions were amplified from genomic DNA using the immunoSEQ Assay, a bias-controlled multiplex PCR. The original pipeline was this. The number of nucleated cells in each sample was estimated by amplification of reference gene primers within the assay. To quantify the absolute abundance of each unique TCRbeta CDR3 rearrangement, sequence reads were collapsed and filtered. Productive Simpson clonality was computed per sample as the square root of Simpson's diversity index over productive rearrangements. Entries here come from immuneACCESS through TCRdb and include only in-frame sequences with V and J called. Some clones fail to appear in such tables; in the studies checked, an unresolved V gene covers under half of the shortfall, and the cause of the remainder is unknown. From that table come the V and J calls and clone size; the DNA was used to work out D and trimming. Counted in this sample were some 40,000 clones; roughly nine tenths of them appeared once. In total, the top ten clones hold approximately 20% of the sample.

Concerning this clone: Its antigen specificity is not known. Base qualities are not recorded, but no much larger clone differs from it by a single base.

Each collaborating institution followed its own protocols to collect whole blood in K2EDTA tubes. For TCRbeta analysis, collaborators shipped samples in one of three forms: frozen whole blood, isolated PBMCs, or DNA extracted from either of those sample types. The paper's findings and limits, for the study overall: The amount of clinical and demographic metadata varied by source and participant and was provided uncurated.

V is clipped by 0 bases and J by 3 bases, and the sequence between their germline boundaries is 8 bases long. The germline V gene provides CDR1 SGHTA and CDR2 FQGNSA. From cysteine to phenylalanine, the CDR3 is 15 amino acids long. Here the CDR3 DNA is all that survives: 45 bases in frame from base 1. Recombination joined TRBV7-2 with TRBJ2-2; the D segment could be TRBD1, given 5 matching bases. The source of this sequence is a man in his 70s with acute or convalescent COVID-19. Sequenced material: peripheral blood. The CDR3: CASSLAGDHTGELFF. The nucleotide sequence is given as TGTGCCAGCAGCTTAGCAGGGGATCACACCGGGGAGCTGTTTTTT.